This is a list of T cell receptor beta chains from one sample in a study of blood T cell repertoires in COVID-19. The repertoire was sequenced with immunoSEQ multiplex PCR; TCRdb's copy has only in-frame clones and lacks some. The sample gives 250,000 to 300,000 clones, around 84% of which show up once; 5% is in the top ten. The source material was PBMCs or T cells enriched from blood (not recorded which). All receptors derive from a middle-aged man who had been exposed to COVID-19. CDR3s include the opening cysteine and the closing phenylalanine or tryptophan.

TRBJ2-1	TRBV21-1	CASSKEGQRELTNNEQFF
TRBJ2-7	TRBV6-5	CATRGLTSYEQYF
TRBJ1-2	TRBV5-1	CASSSQGFGYTF
TRBJ2-1	TRBV3-1/TRBV3-2	CASSQDLTLWREQFF
TRBJ2-7	TRBV7-2	CASSNTNEQYF
TRBJ1-6	TRBV27	CASSYGGDSPLHF
TRBJ2-1	TRBV13	CASSPKTSGRYNEQFF
TRBJ1-3	TRBV19	CASRETGTINTIYF
TRBJ2-7	TRBV30	CAWHRQGAVYEQYF
TRBJ2-2	TRBV19	CASNPGGLALFGELFF
TRBJ2-1	TRBV11-2	CASSFRSRGSDEQFF
TRBJ2-3	TRBV9	CASRAQGTDTQYF
TRBJ2-2	TRBV3-1/TRBV3-2	CASSQDMGQNTGELFF
TRBJ2-6	TRBV11-2	CASSRGQGGLFGANVLTF
TRBJ1-5	TRBV18	CASSPEGNQPQHF
TRBJ2-5	TRBV14	CASSQDRALQETQYF
TRBJ1-1	TRBV11-3	CASSKFDRATEAFF
TRBJ2-1	TRBV7-9	CASTRRRQPGTGHREQFF